This TCR beta chain comes out of a study of blood T cell repertoires in COVID-19 (dated by TCRdb to 2018 to 2020). In the study overall: The collaborator samples originated in the United States, Italy and Spain and spanned the acute and convalescent phases of COVID-19. The prospective study material was composed of cDNA or gDNA derived from T cells, B-cell-depleted T cells, or PBMCs. The dataset comprised deeply sampled blood TCRbeta repertoires from subjects exposed to, actively infected with, or recovered from COVID-19. A freely available public database, intended as a resource for researchers studying the immune response to SARS-CoV-2, is where the repertoires were released. Samples were obtained from the ongoing ImmuneRACE study (first 160 participants) and from 1,200 or so subjects provided by 6 global collaborators. The sample metadata nearly always contained a de-identified subject ID, COVID-19 status, age in years and sex. Where available, HLA class I and class II types were obtained from metadata supplied by the sample provider rather than from assay-based typing. Points the paper makes about the study in general: How much clinical and demographic metadata was included differed by source and by participant, and the metadata was provided uncurated.

This clone was detected a few times. The clone's antigen remains unknown. There are no base qualities to consult, and no much larger clone falls within one base. Per the germline V gene (reference sequence), SEHNR is the CDR1 and FQNEAQ is the CDR2. V drops 1 base and J drops 6 bases, leaving 13 bases in between. From the cysteine up to the phenylalanine, the CDR3 has a length of 14 residues. Only the CDR3 DNA is retained, 42 bases long and in frame from the first base. TCRbeta CDR3 regions were amplified from genomic DNA by means of the immunoSEQ Assay, a bias-controlled multiplex PCR. In the authors' own workflow: The number of nucleated cells in each sample was estimated by amplification of reference gene primers within the assay. To quantify the absolute abundance of each unique TCRbeta CDR3 rearrangement, sequence reads were collapsed and filtered. For each sample, productive Simpson clonality was calculated by taking the square root of Simpson's diversity index across productive rearrangements. Held by TCRdb, this immuneACCESS table contains in-frame sequences only and omits some clones. Under half of the omission traces to an unresolved V gene where checked; the cause of the rest is unknown. Clone size and V and J calls were adopted from that table, with D and trimming inferred from the DNA. In this sample the table shows about 390,000 clones, approximately 90% of which occur a single time. Approximately 9.3% of the sample is taken by the ten largest.

Participants in the prospective study were aged roughly 18 to 89 years, lived in 24 United States geographic areas, and enrolled through a virtual design. In the prospective study, participants were assigned to cohorts based on the clinical history participants reported in a screening survey and a study questionnaire. Recovered participants in ImmuneRACE Cohort 3 were defined as having two consecutive negative NP/OP PCR tests, clearance from a healthcare professional, or resolution of symptoms. In the prospective study, mobile phlebotomists collected whole blood, serum and a nasopharyngeal or oropharyngeal swab from each participant. Additional blood draws and questionnaires over an approximately 2-month period could optionally be provided by prospective study participants. Before DNA extraction, blood samples from the prospective study were shipped at room temperature or frozen.

The sequence derives from a woman between 50 and 59 years old who had recovered from COVID-19. Sequences were obtained from PBMCs or T cells enriched from blood (not recorded which). The V and J segments used are TRBV7-9 and TRBJ2-7, with TRBD2 as a weak D call on 6 bases. Here is the DNA: TGTGCCAGCAGCTTAGAACTCGCGGGGAGCGAGCAGTACTTC. Its translation reads: CASSLELAGSEQYF.